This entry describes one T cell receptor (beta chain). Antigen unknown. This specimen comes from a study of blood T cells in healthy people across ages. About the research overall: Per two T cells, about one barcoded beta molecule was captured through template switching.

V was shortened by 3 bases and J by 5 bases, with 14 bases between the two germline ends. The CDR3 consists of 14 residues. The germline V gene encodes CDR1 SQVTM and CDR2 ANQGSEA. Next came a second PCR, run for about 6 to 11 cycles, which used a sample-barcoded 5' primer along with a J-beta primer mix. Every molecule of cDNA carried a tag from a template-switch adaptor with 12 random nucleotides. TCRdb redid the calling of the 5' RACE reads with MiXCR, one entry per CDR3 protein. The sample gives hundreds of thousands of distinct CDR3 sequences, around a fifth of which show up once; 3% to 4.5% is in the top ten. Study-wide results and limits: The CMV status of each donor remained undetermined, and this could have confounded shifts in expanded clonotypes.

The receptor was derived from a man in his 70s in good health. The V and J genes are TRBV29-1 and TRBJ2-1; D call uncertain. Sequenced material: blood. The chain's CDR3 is CSVDALLDNNEQFF. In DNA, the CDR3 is TGCAGCGTTGATGCCCTCCTAGACAACAATGAGCAGTTCTTC.